Below, one T cell receptor (beta chain) is given with its context. Its antigen is undetermined. CD4+ T cells were isolated after about nine days of culture. Two doses of BNT162b2 or mRNA-1273 vaccine were administered to participants. The repertoire was sequenced with immunoSEQ multiplex PCR; TCRdb's copy has only in-frame clones and lacks some. There are 57,000 or so clones in the sample; about four fifths occur only once, and roughly 4.2% lies in the top ten. The sample belongs to a study of vaccination effects on CD4 cells after COVID-19. Study-level information: Median timing of post-vaccine samples was 72 days after the second dose.

The study's findings and limits: Researchers report that only 1 of 255 vaccine-induced clones in healthy vaccinees cross-reacted with common cold coronaviruses. The study had few convalescent patients and no early post-infection timepoints.

The J segment lost 1 base and the V segment lost 3 bases, leaving 12 bases of the junction unmatched. The CDR3 consists of 18 residues. Germline-derived CDR1 and CDR2 are SGHAT and FQNNGV. The source of this sequence is a human donor who received a COVID-19 vaccine. The genes are TRBV11-2 and TRBJ1-1; 9 bases fit TRBD1. Sequences were derived from CD4+ T cells from PBMCs cultured without peptide, sampled after COVID-19 vaccination. Written as DNA, the CDR3 is TGTGCCAGCAGCTTCCTAGGGTGGGACAGGGTAAAGAACACTGAAGCTTTCTTT. Translated: CASSFLGWDRVKNTEAFF.